This T cell receptor (beta chain) was captured by sequencing in a study of shared clonotypes between healthy human individuals. The naive CD8 fraction comprised CD45RO-negative cells positively selected for CCR7 and excluded terminally differentiated effector memory CD45RA+ cells. At a deep level, the assay was run. The protocol was immunoSEQ multiplex PCR, while the TCRdb copy is restricted to in-frame clones and leaves out a portion. The profile shows roughly 2,000,000 clones, 85% to 95% of them singletons. The CDR3 extends over 15 amino acids. Germline CDR1 MGHRA, CDR2 YSYEKL. V shed 1 base, J shed 4 bases, and the junction held 4 bases outside the gene matches. General observations from the study: Sampling included only blood; tissue repertoires likely differ. Having only a few donors restricted how much genetic and exposure-history diversity was captured. Unshared clonotypes carried lower generation probabilities than those common to all four donors.

Regarding this clone: Its antigen is not identified.

The chain has TRBV4-1 and TRBJ1-2; 9 nucleotides align to TRBD1. The clonotype originates from a man between 18 and 35 years old in good health. Some clones in this sample may be carry-over from other donors' samples. Specimen: naive CD8+ T cells from PBMCs. CDR3 DNA: TGCGCCAGCAGCCAAGTGGGACAGGGCAGCTATGGCTACACCTTC. Its translation: CASSQVGQGSYGYTF.